This TCR beta chain originates from a study of T cell repertoires in ileal Crohn's disease. On the study more broadly: TCRB immunosequencing input was roughly 500 nanograms of biopsy DNA per sample.

The CDR3 contains 13 residues. V shed 0 bases and J shed 10 bases, with 11 bases lying between them. Germline loops: CDR1 SGDLS, CDR2 YYNGEE. Time point described: inflamed ileum from the surgical specimen. Data came from immunoSEQ multiplex PCR; TCRdb stores just in-frame clones and leaves some out. The data hold about 17,000 clones, with about 80% observed a single time. The TCR sequence derives from an adult with Crohn's disease. What was sequenced was ileal tissue. The V and J genes are TRBV9 and TRBJ2-1, with D perhaps TRBD2 (5 bases). CDR3 in amino acids: CASSVARVGEQFF. The CDR3 nucleotides are TGTGCCAGCAGCGTAGCGAGGGTCGGCGAGCAGTTCTTC.